This TCR beta chain originates from a study of graft-versus-host responses after intestinal transplantation. CDR3 length equals 15 residues. V was clipped by 6 bases and J by 5 bases, with 17 bases between them. Germline V gives CDR1 MNHNS, CDR2 SASEGT. Profiled with immunoSEQ multiplex PCR; TCRdb holds only in-frame clones, not every one. The table shows about 25,000 clones, with 94% occurring only once. The material sequenced was PBMCs, taken 156 days after intestinal transplant. This receptor was obtained from a human patient who received an intestinal transplant, so some T cells may come from the graft donor. This chain connects TRBV6-1 to TRBJ2-1; maybe TRBD1 (5 bases). CDR3 DNA: TGTGCCAGCAGGCAGACAGTGGGCCTTAACAATGAGCAGTTCTTC. Encoded protein: CASRQTVGLNNEQFF.